The rows below give T cell receptor beta chains drawn from one sample of a study of PD-1 blockade in classical Hodgkin lymphoma. Some clones are missing from TCRdb's copy, which holds only in-frame ones; the method was immunoSEQ multiplex PCR. Seen here are about 10,000 clones, about 68% observed once, and the top ten hold roughly 35%. The input for sequencing was peripheral blood mononuclear cells (PBMCs), taken at baseline. The receptors come from a human donor with classical Hodgkin lymphoma. Each CDR3 is given with its conserved first and last residue. Each record gives: clone size, V gene, D gene, J gene, CDR3 protein, CDR3 DNA. The D gene is left open where the match is weak. A clone size is listed for some rows: how often the clone was seen (once, few, many), or a class if it is expanded.

size: .; V: TRBV13; D: TRBD1; J: TRBJ2-3; CDR3: CASSWKGQSTDTQYF; DNA: TGTGCCAGCAGCTGGAAGGGACAGAGCACAGATACGCAGTATTTT
size: .; V: TRBV27; D: TRBD2; J: TRBJ2-1; CDR3: CASSPTSEERQFF; DNA: TGTGCCAGCAGTCCTACTAGCGAGGAAAGGCAGTTCTTC
size: .; V: TRBV10-2; D: TRBD2; J: TRBJ2-3; CDR3: CASGGGDTQYF; DNA: TGCGCCAGCGGGGGGGGAGATACGCAGTATTTT
size: .; V: TRBV18; D: .; J: TRBJ1-2; CDR3: CASSPSRGYYGYTF; DNA: TGTGCCAGCTCACCGTCACGAGGGTATTATGGCTACACCTTC
size: .; V: TRBV15; D: .; J: TRBJ2-5; CDR3: CATSRDVETQYF; DNA: TGTGCCACCAGCAGAGACGTAGAGACCCAGTACTTC
size: .; V: TRBV10-2; D: TRBD1; J: TRBJ2-3; CDR3: CASSEYPTGAYTDTQYF; DNA: TGCGCCAGCAGTGAGTACCCGACAGGGGCCTACACAGATACGCAGTATTTT
size: .; V: TRBV6-6; D: TRBD2; J: TRBJ2-5; CDR3: CASSYGTSQETQYF; DNA: TGTGCCAGCAGTTACGGGACTAGTCAAGAGACCCAGTACTTC
size: .; V: TRBV6-6; D: .; J: TRBJ2-7; CDR3: CASSQTMGHEQYF; DNA: TGTGCCAGCAGCCAGACAATGGGTCACGAGCAGTACTTC
size: .; V: TRBV2; D: .; J: TRBJ2-5; CDR3: CASSEISAQETQYF; DNA: TGTGCCAGCAGTGAAATCTCCGCTCAAGAGACCCAGTACTTC
size: few; V: TRBV27; D: .; J: TRBJ1-6; CDR3: CASSWGGVDSPLHF; DNA: TGTGCCAGCAGTTGGGGGGGGGTTGATTCACCCCTCCACTTT
size: few; V: TRBV5-1; D: TRBD1; J: TRBJ1-5; CDR3: CASSLTGMDNQPQHF; DNA: TGTGCCAGCAGCTTGACAGGGATGGACAATCAGCCCCAGCATTTT
size: once; V: TRBV18; D: TRBD1; J: TRBJ1-3; CDR3: CASSRGTGGSGNTIYF; DNA: TGTGCCAGCTCACGGGGGACAGGGGGCTCTGGAAACACCATATATTTT
size: .; V: TRBV19; D: .; J: TRBJ2-1; CDR3: CASSAQGIGEQFF; DNA: TGTGCCAGTAGTGCACAGGGAATTGGTGAGCAGTTCTTC
size: .; V: TRBV27; D: .; J: TRBJ1-2; CDR3: CASSLKAGSAWGYTF; DNA: TGTGCCAGCAGTTTAAAGGCAGGGTCGGCGTGGGGCTACACCTTC
size: once; V: TRBV19; D: .; J: TRBJ2-1; CDR3: CASSINRVNEQFF; DNA: TGTGCCAGTAGTATTAATAGGGTCAATGAGCAGTTCTTC
size: .; V: TRBV7-9; D: .; J: TRBJ1-1; CDR3: CASSLLIGGTEAFF; DNA: TGTGCCAGCAGCTTACTTATAGGGGGGACTGAAGCTTTCTTT